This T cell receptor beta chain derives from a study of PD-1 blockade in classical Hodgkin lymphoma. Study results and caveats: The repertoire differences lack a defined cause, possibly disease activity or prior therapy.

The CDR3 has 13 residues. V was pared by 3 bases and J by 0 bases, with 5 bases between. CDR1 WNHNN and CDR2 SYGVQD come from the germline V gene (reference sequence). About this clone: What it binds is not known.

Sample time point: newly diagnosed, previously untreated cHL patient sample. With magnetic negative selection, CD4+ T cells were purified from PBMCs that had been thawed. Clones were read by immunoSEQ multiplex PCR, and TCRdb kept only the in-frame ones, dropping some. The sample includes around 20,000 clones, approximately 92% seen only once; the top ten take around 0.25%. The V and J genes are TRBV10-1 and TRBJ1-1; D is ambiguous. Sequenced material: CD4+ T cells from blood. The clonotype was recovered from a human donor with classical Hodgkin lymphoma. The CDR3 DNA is TGCGCCAGCAGTGATAATATGAACACTGAAGCTTTCTTT. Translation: CASSDNMNTEAFF.